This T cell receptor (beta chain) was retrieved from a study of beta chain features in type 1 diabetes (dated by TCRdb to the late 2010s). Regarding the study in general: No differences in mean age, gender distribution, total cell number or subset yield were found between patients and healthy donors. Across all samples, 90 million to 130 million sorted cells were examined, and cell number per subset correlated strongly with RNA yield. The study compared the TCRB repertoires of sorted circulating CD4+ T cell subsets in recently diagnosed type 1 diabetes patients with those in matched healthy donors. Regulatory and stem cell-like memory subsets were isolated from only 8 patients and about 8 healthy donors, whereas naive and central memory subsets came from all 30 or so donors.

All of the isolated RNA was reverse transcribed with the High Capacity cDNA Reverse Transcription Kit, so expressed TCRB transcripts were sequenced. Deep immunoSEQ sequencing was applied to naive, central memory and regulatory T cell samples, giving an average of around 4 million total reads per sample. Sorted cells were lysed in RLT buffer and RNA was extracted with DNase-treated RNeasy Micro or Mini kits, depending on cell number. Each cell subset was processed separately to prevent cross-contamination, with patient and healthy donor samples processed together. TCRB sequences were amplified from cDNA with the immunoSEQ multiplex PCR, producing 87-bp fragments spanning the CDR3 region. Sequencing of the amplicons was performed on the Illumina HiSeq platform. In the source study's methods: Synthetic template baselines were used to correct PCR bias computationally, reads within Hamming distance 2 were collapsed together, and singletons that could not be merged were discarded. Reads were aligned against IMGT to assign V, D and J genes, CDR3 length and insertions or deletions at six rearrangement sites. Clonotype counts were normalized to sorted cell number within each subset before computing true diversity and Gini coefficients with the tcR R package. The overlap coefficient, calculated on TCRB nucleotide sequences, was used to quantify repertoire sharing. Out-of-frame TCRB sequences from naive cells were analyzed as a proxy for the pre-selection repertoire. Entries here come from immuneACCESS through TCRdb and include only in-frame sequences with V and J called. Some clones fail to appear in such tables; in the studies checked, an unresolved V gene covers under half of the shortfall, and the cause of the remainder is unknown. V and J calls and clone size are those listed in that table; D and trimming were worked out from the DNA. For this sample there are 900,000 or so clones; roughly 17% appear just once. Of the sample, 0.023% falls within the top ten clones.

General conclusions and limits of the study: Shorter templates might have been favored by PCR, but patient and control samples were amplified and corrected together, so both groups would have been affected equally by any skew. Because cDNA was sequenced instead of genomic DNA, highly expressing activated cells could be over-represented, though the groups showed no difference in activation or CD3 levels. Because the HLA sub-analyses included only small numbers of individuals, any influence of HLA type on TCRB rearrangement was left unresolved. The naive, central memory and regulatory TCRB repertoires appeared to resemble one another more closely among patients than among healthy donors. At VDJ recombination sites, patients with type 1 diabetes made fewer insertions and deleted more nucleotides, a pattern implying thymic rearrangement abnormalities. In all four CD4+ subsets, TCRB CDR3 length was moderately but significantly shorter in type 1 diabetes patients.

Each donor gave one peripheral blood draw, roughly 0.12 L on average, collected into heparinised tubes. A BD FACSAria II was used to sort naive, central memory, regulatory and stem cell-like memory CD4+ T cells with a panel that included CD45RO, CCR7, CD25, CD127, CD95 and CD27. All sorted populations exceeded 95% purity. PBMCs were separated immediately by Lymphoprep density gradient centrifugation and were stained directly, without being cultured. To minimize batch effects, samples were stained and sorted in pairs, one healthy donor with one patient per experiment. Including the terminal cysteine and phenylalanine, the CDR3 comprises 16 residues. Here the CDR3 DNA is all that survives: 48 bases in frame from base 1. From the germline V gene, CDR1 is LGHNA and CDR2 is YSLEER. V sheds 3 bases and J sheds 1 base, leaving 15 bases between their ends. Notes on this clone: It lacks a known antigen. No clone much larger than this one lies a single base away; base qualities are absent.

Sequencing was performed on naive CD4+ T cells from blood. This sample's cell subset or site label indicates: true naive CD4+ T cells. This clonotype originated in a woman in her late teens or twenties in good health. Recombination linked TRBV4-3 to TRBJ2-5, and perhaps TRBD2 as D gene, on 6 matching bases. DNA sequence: TGCGCCAGCAGCCACAACGCGGGGATAGGCCAAGAGACCCAGTACTTC. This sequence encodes CASSHNAGIGQETQYF.